A selection of T cell receptor beta chains follows, all from one sample in a study of T cell responses to AZD1222 COVID-19 vaccine. Only in-frame clones appear in the TCRdb table, and some are missing; sequencing was by immunoSEQ multiplex PCR. The repertoire consists of around 120,000 clones, with 70% to 90% occurring once and the leading ten covering roughly 4%. The specimen comprised peripheral blood, sampled on day 0 of MenACWY control vaccination. The receptors were sampled from an adult in good health. The CDR3 runs from the conserved cysteine through the conserved F or W. Fields, in order: J gene, V gene, D gene, clone size, CDR3 DNA, CDR3 protein. The D gene is left open where the match is weak. The size field is filled for only some rows; it gives once, few, many or a size class.

>TRBJ2-3|TRBV11-2|.|.
TGTGCCAGCAGGATAAACACAGATACGCAGTATTTT
CASRINTDTQYF
>TRBJ2-5|TRBV15|TRBD2|.
TGTGCCACCAGCAGAGAGGGACTAGCGGGGGGAGAGACCCAGTACTTC
CATSREGLAGGETQYF
>TRBJ2-1|TRBV4-3|.|.
TGCGCCAGCAGCCAAGGTGCGTGGAGCAATGAGCAGTTCTTC
CASSQGAWSNEQFF
>TRBJ2-3|TRBV11-3|TRBD2|.
TGTGCCAGCAGCTCCTCGGTGGGGAGGGTGACAGATACGCAGTATTTT
CASSSSVGRVTDTQYF
>TRBJ2-4|TRBV3-1/TRBV3-2|.|.
TGTGCCAGCAGTCCAGCCCCAAGGAAAGAAAACATTCAGTACTTC
CASSPAPRKENIQYF
>TRBJ1-4|TRBV28|.|.
TGTGCCAGCAGTTCCCCACCGGCACAGGGCGATGAAAAACTGTTTTTT
CASSSPPAQGDEKLFF
>TRBJ2-7|TRBV2|TRBD2|.
TGTGCCAGCAGTGTTGAGCGGGGGGGCGCCTACGAGCAGTACTTC
CASSVERGGAYEQYF
>TRBJ2-5|TRBV7-2|TRBD2|few
TGTGCCAGCAGCTCCTCAGCGGGAGTACTCCAAGAGACCCAGTACTTC
CASSSSAGVLQETQYF
>TRBJ1-1|TRBV5-1|.|.
TGCGCCAGCAGATTGGCCACAGCTAACACTGAAGCTTTCTTT
CASRLATANTEAFF
>TRBJ2-2|TRBV18|TRBD1|.
TGTGCCAGCTCACCGAGGACAGGCCCTACAACCGGGGAGCTGTTTTTT
CASSPRTGPTTGELFF
>TRBJ2-1|TRBV6-2/TRBV6-3|TRBD1|.
TGTGCCAGCAGTGGGACAGGGGACAATGAGCAGTTCTTC
CASSGTGDNEQFF
>TRBJ1-2|TRBV5-1|TRBD1|.
TGCGCCAGCAGCTTGGGGCAGGGGGCTTATGGCTACACCTTC
CASSLGQGAYGYTF
>TRBJ2-7|TRBV4-3|TRBD2|.
TGCGCCAGCAGCCAAGAGCCGGGACTAGCGTGGGAGCAGTACTTC
CASSQEPGLAWEQYF
>TRBJ2-2|TRBV11-2|.|.
TGTGCCAGCAGCTCGGCATCGGTATTATCGGCCGGGGAGCTGTTTTTT
CASSSASVLSAGELFF
>TRBJ1-6|TRBV5-5|.|.
TGTGCCAGCAGCTTGGCCCCCGGGTCCCGCTATTCACCCCTCCACTTT
CASSLAPGSRYSPLHF
>TRBJ2-7|TRBV2|TRBD1|once
TGTGCCAGCAGCCCCTGGACAGGGGGAGGTTACGAGCAGTACTTC
CASSPWTGGGYEQYF
>TRBJ2-4|TRBV7-6|TRBD1|.
TGTGCCAGCAGCTTAGGGACTTTCAACAGGGGGCCCCCAAGTGGGGACAAAAACATTCAGTACTTC
CASSLGTFNRGPPSGDKNIQYF
>TRBJ2-6|TRBV9|.|few
TGTGCCAGCAGGTCTGGGGCCAACGTCCTGACTTTC
CASRSGANVLTF
>TRBJ2-7|TRBV2|.|.
TGTGCCAGCAGTGAAATCCGAGCGAGCGAGCAGTACTTC
CASSEIRASEQYF
>TRBJ1-2|TRBV28|TRBD1|.
TGTGCCAGCAGTTCTCACGGGACAGGAAACTATGGCTACACCTTC
CASSSHGTGNYGYTF
>TRBJ2-5|TRBV7-6|TRBD2|.
TGTGCCAGCAGCTTAGCTGGGCCAGGGGTTCTAGCGGGGAAGTACCAAGAGACCCAGTACTTC
CASSLAGPGVLAGKYQETQYF
>TRBJ1-5|TRBV23-1|.|.
TGCGCCAGCAGTCACCCTCGTGGGGGTAGCAATCAGCCCCAGCATTTT
CASSHPRGGSNQPQHF
>TRBJ2-5|TRBV5-1|.|.
TGCGCCAGCAGCTCACCCGACAGAGAGACCCAGTACTTC
CASSSPDRETQYF
>TRBJ2-1|TRBV4-1|TRBD2|.
TGCGCCAGCAGCCAAGGCCCGACTAGCGGGGGGTTCAATGAGCAGTTCTTC
CASSQGPTSGGFNEQFF
>TRBJ1-4|TRBV6-5|.|.
TGTGCCAGCAGTCACGTAGTGGCCGAGATTGGGGAACTGTTTTTT
CASSHVVAEIGELFF
>TRBJ1-2|TRBV19|TRBD1|.
TGTGCCAGTTCCTCCGGGACAGTGCACTATGGCTACACCTTC
CASSSGTVHYGYTF
>TRBJ1-2|TRBV2|.|.
TGTGCCAGCAGTGAAACAGGCCCTAACTATGGCTACACCTTC
CASSETGPNYGYTF
>TRBJ1-3|TRBV29-1|TRBD1|few
TGCAGCGTTGAAGATCCGGGACAGGGGAGCTCTGGAAACACCATATATTTT
CSVEDPGQGSSGNTIYF